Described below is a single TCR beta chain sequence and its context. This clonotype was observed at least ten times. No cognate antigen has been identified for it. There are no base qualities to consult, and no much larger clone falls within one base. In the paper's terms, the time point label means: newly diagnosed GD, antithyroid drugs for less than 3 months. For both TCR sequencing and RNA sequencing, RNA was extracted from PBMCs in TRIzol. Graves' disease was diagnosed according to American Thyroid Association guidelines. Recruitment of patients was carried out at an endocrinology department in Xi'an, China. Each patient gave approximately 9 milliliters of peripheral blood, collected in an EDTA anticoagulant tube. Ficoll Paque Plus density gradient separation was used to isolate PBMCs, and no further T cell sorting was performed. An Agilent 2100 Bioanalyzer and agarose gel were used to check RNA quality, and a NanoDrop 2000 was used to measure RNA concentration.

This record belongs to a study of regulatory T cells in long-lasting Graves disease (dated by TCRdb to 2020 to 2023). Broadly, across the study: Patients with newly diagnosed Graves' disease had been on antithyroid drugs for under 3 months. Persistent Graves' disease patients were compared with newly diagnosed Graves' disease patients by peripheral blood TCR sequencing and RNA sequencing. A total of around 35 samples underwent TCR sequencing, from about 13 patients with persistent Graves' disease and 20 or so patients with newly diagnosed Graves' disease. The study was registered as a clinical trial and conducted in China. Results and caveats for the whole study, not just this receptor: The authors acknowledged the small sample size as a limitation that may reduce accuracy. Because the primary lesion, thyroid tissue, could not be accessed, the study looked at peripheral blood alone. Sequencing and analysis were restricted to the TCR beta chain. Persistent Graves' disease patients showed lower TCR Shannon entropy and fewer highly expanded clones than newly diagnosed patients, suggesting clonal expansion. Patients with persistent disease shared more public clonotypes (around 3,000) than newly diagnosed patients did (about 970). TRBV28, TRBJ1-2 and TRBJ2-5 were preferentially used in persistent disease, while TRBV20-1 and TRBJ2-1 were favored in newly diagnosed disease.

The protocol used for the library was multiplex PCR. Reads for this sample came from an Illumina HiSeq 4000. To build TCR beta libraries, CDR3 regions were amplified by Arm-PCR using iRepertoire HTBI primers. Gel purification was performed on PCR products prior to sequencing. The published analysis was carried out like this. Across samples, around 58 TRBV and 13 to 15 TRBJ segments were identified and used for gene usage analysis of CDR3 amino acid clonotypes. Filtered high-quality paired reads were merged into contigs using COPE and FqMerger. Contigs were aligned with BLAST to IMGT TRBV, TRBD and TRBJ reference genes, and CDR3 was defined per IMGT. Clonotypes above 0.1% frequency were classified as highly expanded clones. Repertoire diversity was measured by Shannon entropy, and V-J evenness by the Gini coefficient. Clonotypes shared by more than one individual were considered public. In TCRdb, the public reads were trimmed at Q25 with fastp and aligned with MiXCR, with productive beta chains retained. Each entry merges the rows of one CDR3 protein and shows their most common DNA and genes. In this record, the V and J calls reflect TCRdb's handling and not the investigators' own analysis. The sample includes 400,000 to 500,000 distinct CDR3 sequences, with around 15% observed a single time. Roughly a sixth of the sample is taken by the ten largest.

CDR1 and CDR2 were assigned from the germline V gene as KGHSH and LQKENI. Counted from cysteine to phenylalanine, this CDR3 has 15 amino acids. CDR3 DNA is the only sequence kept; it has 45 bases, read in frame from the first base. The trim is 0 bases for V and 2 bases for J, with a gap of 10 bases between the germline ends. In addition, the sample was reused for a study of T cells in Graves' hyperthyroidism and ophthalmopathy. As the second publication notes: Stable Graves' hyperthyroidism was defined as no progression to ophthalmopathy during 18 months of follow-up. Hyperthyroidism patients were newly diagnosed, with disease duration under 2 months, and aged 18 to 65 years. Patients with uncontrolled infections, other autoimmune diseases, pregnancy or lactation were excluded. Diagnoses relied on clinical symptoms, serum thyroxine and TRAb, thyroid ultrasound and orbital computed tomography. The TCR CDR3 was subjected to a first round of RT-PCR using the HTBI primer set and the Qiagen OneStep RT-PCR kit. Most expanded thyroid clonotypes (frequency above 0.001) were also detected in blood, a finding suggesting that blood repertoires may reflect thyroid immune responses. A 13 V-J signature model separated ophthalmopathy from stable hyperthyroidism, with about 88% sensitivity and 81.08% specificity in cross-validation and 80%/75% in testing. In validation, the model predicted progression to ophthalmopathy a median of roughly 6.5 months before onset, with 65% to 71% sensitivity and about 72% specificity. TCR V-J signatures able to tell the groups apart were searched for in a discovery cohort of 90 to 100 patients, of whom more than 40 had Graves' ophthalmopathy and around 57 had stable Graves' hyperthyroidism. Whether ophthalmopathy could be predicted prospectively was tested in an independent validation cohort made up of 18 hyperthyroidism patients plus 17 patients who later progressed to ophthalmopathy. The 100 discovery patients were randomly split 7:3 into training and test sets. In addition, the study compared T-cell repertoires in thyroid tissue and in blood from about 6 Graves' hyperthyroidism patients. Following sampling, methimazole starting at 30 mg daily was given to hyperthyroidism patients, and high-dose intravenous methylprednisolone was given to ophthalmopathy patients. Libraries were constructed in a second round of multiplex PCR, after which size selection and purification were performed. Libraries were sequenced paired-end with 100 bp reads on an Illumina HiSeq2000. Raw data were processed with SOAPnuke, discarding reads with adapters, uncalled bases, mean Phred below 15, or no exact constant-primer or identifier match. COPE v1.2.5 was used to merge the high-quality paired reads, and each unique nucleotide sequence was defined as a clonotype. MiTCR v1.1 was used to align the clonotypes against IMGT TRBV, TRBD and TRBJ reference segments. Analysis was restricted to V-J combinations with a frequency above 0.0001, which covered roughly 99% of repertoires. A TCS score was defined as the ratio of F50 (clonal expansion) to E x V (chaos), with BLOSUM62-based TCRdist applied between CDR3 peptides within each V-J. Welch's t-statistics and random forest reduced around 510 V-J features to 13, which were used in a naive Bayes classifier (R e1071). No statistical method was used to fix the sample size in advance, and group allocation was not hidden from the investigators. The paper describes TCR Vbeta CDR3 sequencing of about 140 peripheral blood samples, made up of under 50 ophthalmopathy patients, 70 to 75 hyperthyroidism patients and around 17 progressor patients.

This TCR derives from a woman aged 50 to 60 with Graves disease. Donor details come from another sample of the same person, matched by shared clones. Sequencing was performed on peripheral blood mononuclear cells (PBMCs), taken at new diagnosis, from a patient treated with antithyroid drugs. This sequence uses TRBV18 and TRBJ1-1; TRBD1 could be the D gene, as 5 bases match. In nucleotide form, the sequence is TGTGCCAGCTCACCACCAGGGAGGACAAACACTGAAGCTTTCTTT. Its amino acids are CASSPPGRTNTEAFF.